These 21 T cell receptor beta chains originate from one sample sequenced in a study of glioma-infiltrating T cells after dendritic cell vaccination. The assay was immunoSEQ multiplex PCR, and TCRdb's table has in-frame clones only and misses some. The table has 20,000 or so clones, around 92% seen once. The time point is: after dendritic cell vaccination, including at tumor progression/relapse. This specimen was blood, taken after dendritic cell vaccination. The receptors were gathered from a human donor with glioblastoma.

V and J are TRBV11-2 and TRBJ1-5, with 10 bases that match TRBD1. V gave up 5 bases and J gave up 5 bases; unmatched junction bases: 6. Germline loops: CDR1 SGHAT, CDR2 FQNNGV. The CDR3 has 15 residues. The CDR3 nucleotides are TGTGCCAGCAGCAACGCCGGGACAGGGGATCAGCCCCAGCATTTT. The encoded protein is CASSNAGTGDQPQHF.

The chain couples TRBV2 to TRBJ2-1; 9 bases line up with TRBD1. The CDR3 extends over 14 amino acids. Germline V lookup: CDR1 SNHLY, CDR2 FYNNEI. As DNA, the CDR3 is TGTGCAAGCGGGGTGGGACAGGGTGGGGATGAGCAGTTCTTC. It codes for CASGVGQGGDEQFF. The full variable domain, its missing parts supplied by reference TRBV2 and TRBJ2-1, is EPEVTQTPSHQVTQMGQEVILRCVPISNHLYFYWYRQILGQKVEFLVSFYNNEISEKSEIFDDQFSVERPDGSNFTLKIRSTKLEDSAMYFCASGVGQGGDEQFFGPGTRLTVL.

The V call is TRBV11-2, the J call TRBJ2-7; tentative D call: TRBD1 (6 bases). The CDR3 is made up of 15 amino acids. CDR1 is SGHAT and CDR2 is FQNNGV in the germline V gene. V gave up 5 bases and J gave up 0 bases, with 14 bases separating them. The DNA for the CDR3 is TGTGCCAGCAGCCAGTTCGACAGGAGCTCCTACGAGCAGTACTTC. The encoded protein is CASSQFDRSSYEQYF. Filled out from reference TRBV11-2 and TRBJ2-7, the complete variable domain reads EAGVAQSPRYKIIEKRQSVAFWCNPISGHATLYWYQQILGQGPKLLIQFQNNGVVDDSQLPKDRFSAERLKGVDSTLKIQPAKLEDSAVYLCASSQFDRSSYEQYFGPGTRLTVT.

Here the CDR3 DNA reads TGTGCCAGCAGCTCGACTTACAATTCACCCCTCCACTTT. Amino acid sequence: CASSSTYNSPLHF. The chain recombines TRBV13 with TRBJ1-6; D uncertain. Trimming took off 4 bases at V and 7 bases at J, with 8 bases between the two ends. There are 13 residues in the CDR3. The V gene's germline CDR1 is PRHDT and CDR2 FYEKMQ (reference sequence).

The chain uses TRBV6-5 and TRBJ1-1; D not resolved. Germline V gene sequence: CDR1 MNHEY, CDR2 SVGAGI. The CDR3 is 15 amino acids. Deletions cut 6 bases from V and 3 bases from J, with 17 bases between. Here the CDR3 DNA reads TGTGCCAGCAGACGTACGGGGAGCGGGGACACTGAAGCTTTCTTT. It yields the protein CASRRTGSGDTEAFF.

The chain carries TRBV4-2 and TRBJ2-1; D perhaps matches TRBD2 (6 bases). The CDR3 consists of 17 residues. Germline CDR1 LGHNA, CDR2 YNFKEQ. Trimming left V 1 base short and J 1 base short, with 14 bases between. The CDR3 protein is CASSQGGRGNSYNEQFF. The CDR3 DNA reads TGTGCCAGCAGCCAAGGAGGTCGGGGGAATTCCTACAATGAGCAGTTCTTC.

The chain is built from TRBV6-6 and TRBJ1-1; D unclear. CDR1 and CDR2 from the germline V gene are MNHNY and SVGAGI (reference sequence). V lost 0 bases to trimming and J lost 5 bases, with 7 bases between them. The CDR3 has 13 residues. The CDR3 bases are TGTGCCAGCAGTTACTCTTGGCAGACTGAAGCTTTCTTT. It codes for CASSYSWQTEAFF.

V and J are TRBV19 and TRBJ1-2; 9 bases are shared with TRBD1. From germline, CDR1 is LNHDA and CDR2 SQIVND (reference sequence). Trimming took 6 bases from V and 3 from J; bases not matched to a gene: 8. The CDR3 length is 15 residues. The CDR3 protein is CASSARDRAHYGYTF. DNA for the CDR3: TGTGCCAGTAGCGCGAGGGACAGGGCACACTATGGCTACACCTTC.

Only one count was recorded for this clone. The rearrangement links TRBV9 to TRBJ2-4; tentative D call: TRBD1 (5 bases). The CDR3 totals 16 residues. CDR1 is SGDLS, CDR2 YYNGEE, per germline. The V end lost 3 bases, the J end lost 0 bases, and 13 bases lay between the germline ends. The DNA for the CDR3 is TGTGCCAGCAGCGCCGGACATCCTGTAGCCAAAAACATTCAGTACTTC. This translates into CASSAGHPVAKNIQYF.

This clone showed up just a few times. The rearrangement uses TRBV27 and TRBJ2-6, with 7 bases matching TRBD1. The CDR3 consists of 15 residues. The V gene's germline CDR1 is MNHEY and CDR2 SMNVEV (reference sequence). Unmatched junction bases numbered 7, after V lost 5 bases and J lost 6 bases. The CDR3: CASSAHRGMANVLTF. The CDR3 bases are TGTGCCAGCAGTGCGCACAGGGGAATGGCCAACGTCCTGACTTTC.

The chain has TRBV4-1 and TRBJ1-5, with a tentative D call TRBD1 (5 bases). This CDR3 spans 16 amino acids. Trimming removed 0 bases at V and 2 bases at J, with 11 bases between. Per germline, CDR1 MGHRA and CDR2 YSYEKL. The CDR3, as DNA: TGCGCCAGCAGCCAAGACGGGGGTTACCGCAATCAGCCCCAGCATTTT. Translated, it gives CASSQDGGYRNQPQHF.

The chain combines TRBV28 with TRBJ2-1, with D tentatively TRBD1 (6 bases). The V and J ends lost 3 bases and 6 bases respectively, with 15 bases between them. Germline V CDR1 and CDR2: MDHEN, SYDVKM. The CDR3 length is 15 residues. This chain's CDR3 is CASSFARGFVNEQFF. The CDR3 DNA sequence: TGTGCCAGCAGTTTTGCCAGGGGCTTTGTCAATGAGCAGTTCTTC.

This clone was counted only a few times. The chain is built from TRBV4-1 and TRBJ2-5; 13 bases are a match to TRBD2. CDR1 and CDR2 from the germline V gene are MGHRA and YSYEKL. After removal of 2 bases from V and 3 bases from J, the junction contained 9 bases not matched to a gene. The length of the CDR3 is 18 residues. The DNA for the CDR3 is TGCGCCAGCAGCCAACGTACTAGCGGGGGGGTCACTGAAGAGACCCAGTACTTC. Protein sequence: CASSQRTSGGVTEETQYF.

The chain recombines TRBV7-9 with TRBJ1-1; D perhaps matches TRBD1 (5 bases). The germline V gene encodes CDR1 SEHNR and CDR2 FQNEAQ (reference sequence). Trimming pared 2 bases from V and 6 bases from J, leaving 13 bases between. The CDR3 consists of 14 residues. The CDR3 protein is CASSLNYGAAEAFF. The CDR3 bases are TGTGCCAGCAGCTTAAATTATGGGGCGGCTGAAGCTTTCTTT.

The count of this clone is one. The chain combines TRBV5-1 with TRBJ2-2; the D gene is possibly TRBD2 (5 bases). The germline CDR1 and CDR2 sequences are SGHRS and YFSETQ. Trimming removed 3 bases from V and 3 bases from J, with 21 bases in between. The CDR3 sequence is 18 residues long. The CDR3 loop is CASSSTPAGSGDTGELFF. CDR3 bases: TGCGCCAGCAGCTCTACCCCTGCCGGATCCGGGGACACCGGGGAGCTGTTTTTT.

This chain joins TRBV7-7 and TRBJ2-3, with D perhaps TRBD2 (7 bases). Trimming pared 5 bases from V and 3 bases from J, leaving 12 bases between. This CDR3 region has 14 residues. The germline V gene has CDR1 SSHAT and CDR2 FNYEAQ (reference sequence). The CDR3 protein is CASSKGGMTDTQYF. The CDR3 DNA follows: TGTGCCAGCAGCAAGGGGGGGATGACAGATACGCAGTATTTT.

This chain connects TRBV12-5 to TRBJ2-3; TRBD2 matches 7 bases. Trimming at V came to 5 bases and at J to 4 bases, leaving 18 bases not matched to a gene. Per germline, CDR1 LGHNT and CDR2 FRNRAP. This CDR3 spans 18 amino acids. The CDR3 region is CASGLGLSSGLKADTQYF. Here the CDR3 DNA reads TGTGCTAGTGGTCTGGGACTTTCTAGCGGACTGAAGGCAGATACGCAGTATTTT.

In DNA form, the CDR3 reads TGTGCCAGCAGTTTTGGGGGGTACTACGAGCAGTACTTC. Translated, it gives CASSFGGYYEQYF. The chain couples TRBV6-1 to TRBJ2-7, with D possibly TRBD2 on 6 matching bases. Trimming removed 5 bases at V and 3 bases at J, with 11 bases between. The V gene's germline CDR1 is MNHNS and CDR2 SASEGT. This CDR3 has 13 residues.

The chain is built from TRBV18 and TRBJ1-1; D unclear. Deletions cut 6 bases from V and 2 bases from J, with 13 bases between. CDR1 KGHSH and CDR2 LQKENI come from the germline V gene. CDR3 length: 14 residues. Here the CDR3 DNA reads TGTGCCAGCTCCCGGATAGAGGGTAACACTGAAGCTTTCTTT. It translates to CASSRIEGNTEAFF.

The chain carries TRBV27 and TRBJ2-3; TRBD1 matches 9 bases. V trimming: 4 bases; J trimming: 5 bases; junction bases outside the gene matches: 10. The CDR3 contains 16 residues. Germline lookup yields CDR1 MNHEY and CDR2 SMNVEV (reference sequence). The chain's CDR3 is CASSWMRGQGRDTQYF. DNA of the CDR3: TGTGCCAGCAGTTGGATGCGGGGACAGGGTCGAGATACGCAGTATTTT.

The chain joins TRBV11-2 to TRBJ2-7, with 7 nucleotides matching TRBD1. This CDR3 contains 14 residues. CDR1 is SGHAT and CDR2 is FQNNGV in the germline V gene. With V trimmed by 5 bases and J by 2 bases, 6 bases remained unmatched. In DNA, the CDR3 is TGTGCCAGCAGCACGGACAGGATCGCCTACGAGCAGTACTTC. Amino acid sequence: CASSTDRIAYEQYF.